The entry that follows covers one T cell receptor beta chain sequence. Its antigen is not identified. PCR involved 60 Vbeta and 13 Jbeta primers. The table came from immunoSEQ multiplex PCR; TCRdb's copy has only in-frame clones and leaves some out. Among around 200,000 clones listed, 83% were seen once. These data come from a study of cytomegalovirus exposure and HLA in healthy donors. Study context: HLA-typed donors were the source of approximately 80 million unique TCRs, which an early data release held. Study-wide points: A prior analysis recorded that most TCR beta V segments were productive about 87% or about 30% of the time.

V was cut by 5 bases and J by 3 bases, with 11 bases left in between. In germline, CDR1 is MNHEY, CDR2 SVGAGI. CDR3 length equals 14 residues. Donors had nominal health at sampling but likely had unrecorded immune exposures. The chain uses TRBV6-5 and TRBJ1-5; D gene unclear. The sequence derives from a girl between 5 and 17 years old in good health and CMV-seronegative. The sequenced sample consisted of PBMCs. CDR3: CASSEGSDNQPQHF. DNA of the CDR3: TGTGCCAGCAGTGAGGGTAGCGACAATCAGCCCCAGCATTTT.